The source of this T cell receptor beta chain is a study of cytomegalovirus exposure and HLA in healthy donors. Turning to the study itself: An analysis done earlier identified 95 million to 140 million unique TCR beta sequences from about 179 million T cells. Study-wide points: The availability of immune exposure information extended only to CMV serostatus. In a later analysis, HLA-associated beta chains showed higher expansion and lower generation probabilities than comparable chains. A later analysis linked 16,951 TCR beta sequences to HLA alleles at 0.05 false discovery rate.

Germline V gene lookup returns CDR1 MRHNA and CDR2 SNTAGT. The CDR3 has 14 amino acids. V shed 5 bases and J 0 bases; nucleotides not matched to a gene: 3. Points on this clone: Its antigen is still unknown.

The PCR contained 60 Vbeta and 13 Jbeta primers. The assay was immunoSEQ multiplex PCR, and TCRdb's table has in-frame clones only and misses some. Its clone listing holds 100,000 to 150,000 clones. V usage is TRBV6-4 and J usage is TRBJ1-1; TRBD1 agrees at 7 bases. The sequencing input was PBMCs. The TCR originated in a man in his forties or fifties in good health and CMV-seronegative. Here the CDR3 reads CASSQTGLNTEAFF. CDR3 coding DNA: TGTGCCAGCAGTCAGACAGGGTTGAACACTGAAGCTTTCTTT.